The present entry profiles one T cell receptor beta chain with its context. This entry comes from a study of immune evolution from preneoplasia to lung adenocarcinoma. V gave up 2 bases and J gave up 5 bases, with 7 bases separating them. Germline V gene data show CDR1 as LNHDA and CDR2 as SQIVND (reference sequence). The CDR3 has 13 residues. TCRdb's copy holds only in-frame clones and misses some; the assay was immunoSEQ multiplex PCR. Counted here are fewer than 50,000 clones, 70% to 80% occurring once; the ten biggest clones make up approximately 4.8%. This clonotype originated in a person between 55 and 70 years old with lung adenocarcinoma. The chain is built from TRBV19 and TRBJ1-5; D is undetermined. The sample taken for sequencing was FFPE invasive lung adenocarcinoma tissue. DNA of the CDR3: TGTGCCAGTAGTATATGGGGAGATCAGCCCCAGCATTTT. Protein product: CASSIWGDQPQHF.